The clone carrying this T cell receptor (beta chain) occurred once. Its antigen is unidentified. Sequence at one end of the junction differs from germline and may be a read error. These data belong to a study of molecular identifiers for immune sequencing clone quantification. Study context: Replicate runs used RNA from roughly 21,000 or 96,000 naive CD8 cells, which was split five ways into aliquots, and four of those aliquots were then sequenced.

In TCRdb, the PCR reads were re-called with MiXCR into one record per CDR3 protein. The top ten clones hold 0.65% to 0.95% of a sample with about half a million distinct CDR3 sequences, about 20% of them seen once. Naive CD8 libraries came from about 20,000 to 1,000,000 sorted cells with 10%, 30% or 50% RNA. The CDR3 has 14 residues. Looked up from germline, CDR1 is SEHNR and CDR2 is FQNEAQ (reference sequence). Study-level results: Clones exceeding 20 RNA copies carried over 99% of effector molecules but under 1% of naive-cell molecules.

This chain uses TRBV7-9 with TRBJ2-7; D not certain. Sequencing used naive CD8+ T cells from blood, with Jurkat cell RNA spiked in. Specified subset: FACS-sorted CD8+CD4-CCR7+CD45RA+ naive T cells. This clonotype was sampled from a human donor in good health. Some libraries in this study had Jurkat cell RNA spiked in. The CDR3: CVSSLGPAGYEQYF. The CDR3 DNA sequence: TGTGTCAGCAGCTTAGGACCAGCTGGCTACGAGCAGTACTTC.